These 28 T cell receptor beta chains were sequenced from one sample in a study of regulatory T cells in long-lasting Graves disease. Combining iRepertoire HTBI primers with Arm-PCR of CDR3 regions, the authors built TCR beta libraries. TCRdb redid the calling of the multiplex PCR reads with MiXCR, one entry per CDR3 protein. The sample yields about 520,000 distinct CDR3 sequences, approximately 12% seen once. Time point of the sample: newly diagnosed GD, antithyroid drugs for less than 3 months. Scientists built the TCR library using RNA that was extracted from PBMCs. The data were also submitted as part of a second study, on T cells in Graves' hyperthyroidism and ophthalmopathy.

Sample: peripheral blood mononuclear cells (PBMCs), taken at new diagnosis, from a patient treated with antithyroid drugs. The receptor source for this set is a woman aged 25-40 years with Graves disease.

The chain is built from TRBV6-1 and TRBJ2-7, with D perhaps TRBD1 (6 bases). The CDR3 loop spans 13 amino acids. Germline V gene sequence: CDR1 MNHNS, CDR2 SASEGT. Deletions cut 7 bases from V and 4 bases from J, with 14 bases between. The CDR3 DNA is TGTGCCAGCACCACCGGGACAAGTTACGAGCAGTACTTC. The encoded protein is CASTTGTSYEQYF.

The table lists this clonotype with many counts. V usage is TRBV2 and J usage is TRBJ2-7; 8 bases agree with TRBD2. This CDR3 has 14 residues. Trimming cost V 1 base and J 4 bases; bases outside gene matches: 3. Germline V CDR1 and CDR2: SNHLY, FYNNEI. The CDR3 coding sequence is TGTGCCAGCAGTGAAGAGGCGGGAGGATACGAGCAGTACTTC. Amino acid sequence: CASSEEAGGYEQYF. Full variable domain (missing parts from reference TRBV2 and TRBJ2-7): EPEVTQTPSHQVTQMGQEVILRCVPISNHLYFYWYRQILGQKVEFLVSFYNNEISEKSEIFDDQFSVERPDGSNFTLKIRSTKLEDSAMYFCASSEEAGGYEQYFGPGTRLTVT.

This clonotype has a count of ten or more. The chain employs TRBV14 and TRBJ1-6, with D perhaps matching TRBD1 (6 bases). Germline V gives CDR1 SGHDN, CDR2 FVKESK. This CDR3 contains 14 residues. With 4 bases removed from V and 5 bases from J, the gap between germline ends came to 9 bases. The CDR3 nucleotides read TGTGCCAGCAGCCGGGGGGCGGATAATTCACCCCTCCACTTT. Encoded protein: CASSRGADNSPLHF.

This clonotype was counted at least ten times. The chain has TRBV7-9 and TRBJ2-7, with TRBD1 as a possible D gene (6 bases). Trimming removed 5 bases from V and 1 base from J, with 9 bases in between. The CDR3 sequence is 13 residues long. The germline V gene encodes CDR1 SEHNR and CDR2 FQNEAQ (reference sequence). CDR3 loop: CASSAGQSYEQYF. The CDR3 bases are TGTGCCAGCAGCGCTGGACAGTCCTACGAGCAGTACTTC.

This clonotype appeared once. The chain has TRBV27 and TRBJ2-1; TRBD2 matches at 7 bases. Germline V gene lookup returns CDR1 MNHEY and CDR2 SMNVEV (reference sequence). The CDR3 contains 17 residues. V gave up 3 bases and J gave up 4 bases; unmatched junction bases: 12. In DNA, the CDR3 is TGTGCCAGCAGTTTTGGGGCTAGCGGAGTGTTGTACAATGAGCAGTTCTTC. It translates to CASSFGASGVLYNEQFF.

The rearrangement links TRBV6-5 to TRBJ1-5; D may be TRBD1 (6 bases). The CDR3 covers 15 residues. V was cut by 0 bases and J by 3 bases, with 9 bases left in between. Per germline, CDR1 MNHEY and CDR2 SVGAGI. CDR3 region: CASSYSGQFNQPQHF. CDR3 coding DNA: TGTGCCAGCAGTTACTCTGGACAGTTCAATCAGCCCCAGCATTTT.

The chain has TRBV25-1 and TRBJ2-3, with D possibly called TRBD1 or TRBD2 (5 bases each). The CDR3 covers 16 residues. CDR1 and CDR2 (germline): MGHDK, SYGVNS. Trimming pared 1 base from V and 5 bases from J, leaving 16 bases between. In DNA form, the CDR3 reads TGTGCCAGCAGTGAATCGGGGACCTCTGAAGGAGATACGCAGTATTTT. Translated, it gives CASSESGTSEGDTQYF. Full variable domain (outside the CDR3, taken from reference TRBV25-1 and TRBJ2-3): EADIYQTPRYLVIGTGKKITLECSQTMGHDKMYWYQQDPGMELHLIHYSYGVNSTEKGDLSSESTVSRIRTEHFPLTLESARPSHTSQYLCASSESGTSEGDTQYFGPGTRLTVL.

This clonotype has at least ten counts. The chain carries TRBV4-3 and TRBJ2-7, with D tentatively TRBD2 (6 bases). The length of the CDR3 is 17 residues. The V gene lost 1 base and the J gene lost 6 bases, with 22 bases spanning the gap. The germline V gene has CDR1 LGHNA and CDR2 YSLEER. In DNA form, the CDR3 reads TGCGCCAGCAGCCAAGGATATGAGCACTGGAGGGCTGGCGAGCAGTACTTC. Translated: CASSQGYEHWRAGEQYF.

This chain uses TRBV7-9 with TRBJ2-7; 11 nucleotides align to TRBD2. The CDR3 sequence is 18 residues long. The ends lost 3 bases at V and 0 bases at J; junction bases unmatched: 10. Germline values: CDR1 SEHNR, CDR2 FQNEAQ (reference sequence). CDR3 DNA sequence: TGTGCCAGCAGCTTCCCCAGTGGACTAGCGGGTTTCTCCTACGAGCAGTACTTC. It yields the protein CASSFPSGLAGFSYEQYF.

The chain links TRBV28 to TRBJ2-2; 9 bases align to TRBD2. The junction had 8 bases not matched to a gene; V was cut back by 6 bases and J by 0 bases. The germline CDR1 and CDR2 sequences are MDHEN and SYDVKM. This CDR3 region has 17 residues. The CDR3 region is CASRALAGGTNTGELFF. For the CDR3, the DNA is TGTGCCAGCAGGGCCCTGGCGGGAGGGACGAACACCGGGGAGCTGTTTTTT. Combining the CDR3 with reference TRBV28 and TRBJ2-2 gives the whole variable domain DVKVTQSSRYLVKRTGEKVFLECVQDMDHENMFWYRQDPGLGLRLIYFSYDVKMKEKGDIPEGYSVSREKKERFSLILESASTNQTSMYLCASRALAGGTNTGELFFGEGSRLTVL.

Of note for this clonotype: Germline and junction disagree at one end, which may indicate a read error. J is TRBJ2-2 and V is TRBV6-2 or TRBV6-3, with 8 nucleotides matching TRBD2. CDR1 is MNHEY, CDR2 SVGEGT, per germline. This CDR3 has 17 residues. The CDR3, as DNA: TGTGCCAGCAGTTATACTAAGCGGGGGTCCATCACCGGGGAGCAGTTTTTT. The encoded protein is CASSYTKRGSITGEQFF.

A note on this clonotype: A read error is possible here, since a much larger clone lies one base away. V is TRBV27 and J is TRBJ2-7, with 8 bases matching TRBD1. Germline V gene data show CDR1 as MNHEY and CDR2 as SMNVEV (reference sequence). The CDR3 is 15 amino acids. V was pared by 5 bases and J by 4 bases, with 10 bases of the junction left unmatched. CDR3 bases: TGTGCCAGCAGTGATCGGAAAGACAGGGGTTACGAGCAGTACTTC. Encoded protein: CASSDRKDRGYEQYF.

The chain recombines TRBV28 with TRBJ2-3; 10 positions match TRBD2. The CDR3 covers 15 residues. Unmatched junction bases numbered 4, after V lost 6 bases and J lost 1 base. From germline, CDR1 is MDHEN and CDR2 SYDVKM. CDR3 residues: CASRDGLAGTDTQYF. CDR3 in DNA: TGTGCCAGCAGGGACGGACTAGCGGGCACAGATACGCAGTATTTT.

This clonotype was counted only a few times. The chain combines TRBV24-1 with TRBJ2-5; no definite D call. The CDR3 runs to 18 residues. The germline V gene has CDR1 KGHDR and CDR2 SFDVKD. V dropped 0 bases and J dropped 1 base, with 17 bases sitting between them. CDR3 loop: CATSDLGVVGGLQETQYF. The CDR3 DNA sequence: TGTGCCACCAGTGATTTGGGGGTAGTAGGTGGGCTCCAAGAGACCCAGTACTTC.

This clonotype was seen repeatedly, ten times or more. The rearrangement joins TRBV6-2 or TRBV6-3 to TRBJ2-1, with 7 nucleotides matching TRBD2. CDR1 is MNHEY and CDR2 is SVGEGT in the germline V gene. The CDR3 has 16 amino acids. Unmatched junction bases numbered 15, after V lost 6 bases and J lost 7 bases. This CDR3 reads CASRLKAGLKRNEQFF. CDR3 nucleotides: TGTGCCAGCAGACTAAAAGCGGGACTAAAAAGGAATGAGCAGTTCTTC.

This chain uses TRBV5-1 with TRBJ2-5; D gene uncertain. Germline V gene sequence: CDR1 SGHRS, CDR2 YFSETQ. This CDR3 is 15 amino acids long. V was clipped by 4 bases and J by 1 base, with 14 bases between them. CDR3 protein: CASSIGPDAQETQYF. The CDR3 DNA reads TGCGCCAGCAGCATCGGCCCGGATGCCCAAGAGACCCAGTACTTC.

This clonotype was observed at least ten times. The CDR3 sequence is CATSDLRRGRTGELFF. The DNA for the CDR3 is TGTGCCACCAGTGATTTGAGAAGGGGTCGGACCGGGGAGCTGTTTTTT. V is TRBV24-1 and J is TRBJ2-2; TRBD1 might be the D (5 bases). Germline V gene sequence: CDR1 KGHDR, CDR2 SFDVKD. This CDR3 has 16 residues. The V end lost 0 bases, the J end lost 5 bases, and 12 bases lay between the germline ends.

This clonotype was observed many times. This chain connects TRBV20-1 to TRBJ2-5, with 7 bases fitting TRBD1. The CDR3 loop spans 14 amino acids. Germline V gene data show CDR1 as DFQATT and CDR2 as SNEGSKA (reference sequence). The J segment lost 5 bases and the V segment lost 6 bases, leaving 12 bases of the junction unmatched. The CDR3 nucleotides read TGCAGTGCCCCGGAAAAAAGGGGGCTTGAGACCCAGTACTTC. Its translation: CSAPEKRGLETQYF.

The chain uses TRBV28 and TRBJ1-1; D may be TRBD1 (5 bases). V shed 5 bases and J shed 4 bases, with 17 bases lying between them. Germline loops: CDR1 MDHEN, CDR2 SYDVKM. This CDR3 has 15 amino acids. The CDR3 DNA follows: TGTGCCAGCAGTCCACCCAATAGGGGATCCACTGAAGCTTTCTTT. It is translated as CASSPPNRGSTEAFF.

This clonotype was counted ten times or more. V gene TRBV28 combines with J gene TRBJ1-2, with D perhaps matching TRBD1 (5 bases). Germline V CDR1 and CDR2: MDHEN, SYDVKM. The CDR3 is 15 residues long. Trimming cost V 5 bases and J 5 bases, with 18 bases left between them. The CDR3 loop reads CASSLGGTWGYGYTF. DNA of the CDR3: TGTGCCAGCAGTCTAGGAGGGACGTGGGGGTATGGCTACACCTTC.

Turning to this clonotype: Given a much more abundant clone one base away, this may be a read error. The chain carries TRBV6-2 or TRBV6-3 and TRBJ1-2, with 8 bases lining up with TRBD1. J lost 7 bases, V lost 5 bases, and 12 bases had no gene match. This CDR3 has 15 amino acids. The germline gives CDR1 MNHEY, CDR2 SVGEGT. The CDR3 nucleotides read TGTGCCAGCAGTGACCTTCCGACAGGGGTTATTGGCTACACCTTC. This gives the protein CASSDLPTGVIGYTF.

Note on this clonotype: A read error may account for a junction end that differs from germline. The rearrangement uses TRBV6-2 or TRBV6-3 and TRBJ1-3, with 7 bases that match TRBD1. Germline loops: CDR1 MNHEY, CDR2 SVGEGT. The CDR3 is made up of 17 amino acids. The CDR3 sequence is CASTERDSAISRNTIYF. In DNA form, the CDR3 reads TGTGCCAGCACTGAGAGGGACAGCGCGATCTCTAGAAACACCATATATTTT.

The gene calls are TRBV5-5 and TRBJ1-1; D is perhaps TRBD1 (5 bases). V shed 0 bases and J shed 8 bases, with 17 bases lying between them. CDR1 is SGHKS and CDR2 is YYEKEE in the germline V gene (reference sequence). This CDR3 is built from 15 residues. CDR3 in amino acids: CASSLDGYGGMEAFF. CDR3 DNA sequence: TGTGCCAGCAGCTTGGATGGGTACGGGGGAATGGAAGCTTTCTTT.

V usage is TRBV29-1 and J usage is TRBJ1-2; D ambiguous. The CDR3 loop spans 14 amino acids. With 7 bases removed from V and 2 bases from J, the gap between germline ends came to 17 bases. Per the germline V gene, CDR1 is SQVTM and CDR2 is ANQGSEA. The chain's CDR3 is CSGLGEGTNYGYTF. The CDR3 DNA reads TGCAGCGGGCTGGGAGAGGGAACCAACTATGGCTACACCTTC.

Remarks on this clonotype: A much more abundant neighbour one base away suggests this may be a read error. In DNA, the CDR3 is TGTACCAGCAGCCTGCACGCAAACGAGCAGTACTTC. As protein: CTSSLHANEQYF. The chain employs TRBV11-2 and TRBJ2-7, with D unresolved. The CDR3 length is 12 residues. Germline loops: CDR1 SGHAT, CDR2 FQNNGV.

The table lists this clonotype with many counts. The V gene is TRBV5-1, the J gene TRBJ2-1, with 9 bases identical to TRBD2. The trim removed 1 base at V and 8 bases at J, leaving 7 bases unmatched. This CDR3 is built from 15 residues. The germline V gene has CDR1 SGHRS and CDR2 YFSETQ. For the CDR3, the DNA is TGCGCCAGCAGCTTGTTTAGCGGGAGTAGGGATGAGCAGTTCTTC. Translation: CASSLFSGSRDEQFF. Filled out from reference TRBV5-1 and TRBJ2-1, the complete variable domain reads KAGVTQTPRYLIKTRGQQVTLSCSPISGHRSVSWYQQTPGQGLQFLFEYFSETQRNKGNFPGRFSGRQFSNSRSEMNVSTLELGDSALYLCASSLFSGSRDEQFFGPGTRLTVL.

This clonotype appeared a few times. The chain's CDR3 is CSVGNPPGELFF. In DNA, the CDR3 is TGCAGCGTGGGCAATCCACCCGGGGAGCTGTTTTTT. J is TRBJ2-2 and V is TRBV29-1; D gene unclear. The CDR3 length is 12 residues. V lost 6 bases to trimming and J lost 6 bases, with 11 bases between them. Per the germline V gene, CDR1 is SQVTM and CDR2 is ANQGSEA.

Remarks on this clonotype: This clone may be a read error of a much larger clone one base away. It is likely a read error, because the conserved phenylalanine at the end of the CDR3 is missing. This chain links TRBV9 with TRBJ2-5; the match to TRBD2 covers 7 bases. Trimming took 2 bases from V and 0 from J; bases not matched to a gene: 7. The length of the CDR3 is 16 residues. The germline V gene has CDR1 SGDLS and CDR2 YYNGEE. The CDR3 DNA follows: TGTGCCAGCAGCGTTCAAGCGGGACTGTACCAAGAGACCCAGTACATC. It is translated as CASSVQAGLYQETQYI.